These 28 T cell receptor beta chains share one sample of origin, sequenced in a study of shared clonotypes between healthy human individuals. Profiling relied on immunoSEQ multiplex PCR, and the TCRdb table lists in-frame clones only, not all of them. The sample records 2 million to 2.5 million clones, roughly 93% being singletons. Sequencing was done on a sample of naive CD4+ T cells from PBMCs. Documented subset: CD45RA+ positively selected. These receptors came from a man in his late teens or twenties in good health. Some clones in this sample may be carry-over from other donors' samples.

CDR3 sequence reads: CASRTGLGTSGLNEQFF. DNA for the CDR3: TGTGCTAGCCGAACAGGGTTAGGGACTAGCGGGCTCAATGAGCAGTTCTTC. This sequence joins TRBV12-5 and TRBJ2-1; 12 bases match TRBD2. Germline V gene lookup returns CDR1 LGHNT and CDR2 FRNRAP. The length of the CDR3 is 17 residues. Trimming cost V 9 bases and J 6 bases; bases outside gene matches: 15.

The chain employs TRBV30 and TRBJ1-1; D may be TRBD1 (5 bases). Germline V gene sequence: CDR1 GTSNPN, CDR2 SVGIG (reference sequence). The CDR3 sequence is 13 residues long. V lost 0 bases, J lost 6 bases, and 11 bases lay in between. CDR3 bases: TGTGCCTGGAGTGTCAGGCGAGGGGCTGAAGCTTTCTTT. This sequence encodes CAWSVRRGAEAFF.

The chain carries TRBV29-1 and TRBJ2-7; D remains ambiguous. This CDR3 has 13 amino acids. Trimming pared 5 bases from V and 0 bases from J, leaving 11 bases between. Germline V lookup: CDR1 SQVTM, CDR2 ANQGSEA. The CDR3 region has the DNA TGCAGCGTTAAGACTGGCTCCTCCTACGAGCAGTACTTC. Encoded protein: CSVKTGSSYEQYF.

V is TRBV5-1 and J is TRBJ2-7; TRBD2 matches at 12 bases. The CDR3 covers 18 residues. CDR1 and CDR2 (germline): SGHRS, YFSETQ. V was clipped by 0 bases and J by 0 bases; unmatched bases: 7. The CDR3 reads CASSLAEGLAGYSYEQYF. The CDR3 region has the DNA TGCGCCAGCAGCTTGGCCGAGGGACTAGCGGGTTACTCCTACGAGCAGTACTTC.

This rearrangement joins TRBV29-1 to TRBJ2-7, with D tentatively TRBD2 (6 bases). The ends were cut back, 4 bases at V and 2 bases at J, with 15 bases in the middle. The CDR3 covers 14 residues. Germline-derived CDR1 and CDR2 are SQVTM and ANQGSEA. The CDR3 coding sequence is TGCAGCGTTGGAGTGGGCGGGAAGACCTACGAGCAGTACTTC. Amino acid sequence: CSVGVGGKTYEQYF.

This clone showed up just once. The CDR3 sequence: CASSFGSDTQYF. DNA of the CDR3: TGTGCCAGCAGCTTTGGATCAGATACGCAGTATTTT. This chain connects TRBV11-3 to TRBJ2-3, with unresolved D. The length of the CDR3 is 12 residues. The V and J ends lost 3 bases and 4 bases respectively, with 5 bases between them. From germline, CDR1 is SGHNT and CDR2 YENEEA.

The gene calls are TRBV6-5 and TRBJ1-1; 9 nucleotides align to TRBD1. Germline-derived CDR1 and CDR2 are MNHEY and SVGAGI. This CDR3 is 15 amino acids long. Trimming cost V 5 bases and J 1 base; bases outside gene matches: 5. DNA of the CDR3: TGTGCCAGCAGTACAGGGGGCTGGGGGAACACTGAAGCTTTCTTT. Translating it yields CASSTGGWGNTEAFF.

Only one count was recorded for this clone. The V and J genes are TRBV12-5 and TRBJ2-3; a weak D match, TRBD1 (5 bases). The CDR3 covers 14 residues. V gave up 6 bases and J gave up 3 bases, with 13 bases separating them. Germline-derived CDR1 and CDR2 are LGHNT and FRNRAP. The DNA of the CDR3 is TGTGCTAGTGGCACAGGTCGGCGGACAGATACGCAGTATTTT. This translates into CASGTGRRTDTQYF. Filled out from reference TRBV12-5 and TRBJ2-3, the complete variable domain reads DARVTQTPRHKVTEMGQEVTMRCQPILGHNTVFWYRQTMMQGLELLAYFRNRAPLDDSGMPKDRFSAEMPDATLATLKIQPSEPRDSAVYFCASGTGRRTDTQYFGPGTRLTVL.

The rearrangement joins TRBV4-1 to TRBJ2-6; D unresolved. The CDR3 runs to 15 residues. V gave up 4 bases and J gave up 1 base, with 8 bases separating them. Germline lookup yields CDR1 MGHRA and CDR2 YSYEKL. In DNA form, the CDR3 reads TGCGCCAGCAGCCTCCTATTGTCTGGGGCCAACGTCCTGACTTTC. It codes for CASSLLLSGANVLTF.

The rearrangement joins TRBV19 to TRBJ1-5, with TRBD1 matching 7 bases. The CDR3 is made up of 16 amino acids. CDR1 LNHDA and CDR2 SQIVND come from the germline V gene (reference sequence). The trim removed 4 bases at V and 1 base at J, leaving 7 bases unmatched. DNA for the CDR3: TGTGCCAGTAGTAGAGACAGGGTTTGGAGCAATCAGCCCCAGCATTTT. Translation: CASSRDRVWSNQPQHF.

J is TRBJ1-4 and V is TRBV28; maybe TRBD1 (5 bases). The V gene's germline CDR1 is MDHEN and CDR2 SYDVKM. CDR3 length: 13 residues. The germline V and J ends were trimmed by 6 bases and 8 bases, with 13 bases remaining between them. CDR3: CASSPGDREKLFF. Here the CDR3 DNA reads TGTGCCAGCAGCCCCGGGGACCGAGAAAAACTGTTTTTT. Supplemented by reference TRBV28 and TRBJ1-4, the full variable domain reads DVKVTQSSRYLVKRTGEKVFLECVQDMDHENMFWYRQDPGLGLRLIYFSYDVKMKEKGDIPEGYSVSREKKERFSLILESASTNQTSMYLCASSPGDREKLFFGSGTQLSVL.

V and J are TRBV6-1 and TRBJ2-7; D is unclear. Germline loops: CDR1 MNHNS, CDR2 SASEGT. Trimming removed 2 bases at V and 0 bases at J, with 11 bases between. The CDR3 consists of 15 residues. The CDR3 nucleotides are TGTGCCAGCAGTGAACGGCAAAAGAGCTCCTACGAGCAGTACTTC. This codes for CASSERQKSSYEQYF.

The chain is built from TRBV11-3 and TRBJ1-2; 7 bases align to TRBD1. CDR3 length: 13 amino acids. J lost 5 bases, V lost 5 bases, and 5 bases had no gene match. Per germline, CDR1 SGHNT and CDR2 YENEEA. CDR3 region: CASSAGGGYGYTF. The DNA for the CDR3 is TGTGCCAGCAGCGCAGGGGGAGGTTATGGCTACACCTTC.

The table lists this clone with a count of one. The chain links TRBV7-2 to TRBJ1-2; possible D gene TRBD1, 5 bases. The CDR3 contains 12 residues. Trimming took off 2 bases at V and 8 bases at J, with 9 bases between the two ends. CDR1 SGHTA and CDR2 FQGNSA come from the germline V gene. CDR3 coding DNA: TGTGCCAGCAGCTTAACCCGGGGGGGCTACACCTTC. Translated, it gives CASSLTRGGYTF.

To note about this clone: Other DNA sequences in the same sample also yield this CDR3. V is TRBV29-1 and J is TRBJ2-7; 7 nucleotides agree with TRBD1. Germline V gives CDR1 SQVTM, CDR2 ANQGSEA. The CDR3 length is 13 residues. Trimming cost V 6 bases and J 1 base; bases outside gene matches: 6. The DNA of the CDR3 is TGCAGCGTCGGTGACAGGGCATCCTACGAGCAGTACTTC. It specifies CSVGDRASYEQYF.

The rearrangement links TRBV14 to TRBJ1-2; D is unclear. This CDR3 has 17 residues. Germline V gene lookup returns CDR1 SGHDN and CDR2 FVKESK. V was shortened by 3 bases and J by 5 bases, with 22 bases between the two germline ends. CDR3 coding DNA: TGTGCCAGCAGCCAGCGGATCCCGCTCCGCCCTATATATGGCTACACCTTC. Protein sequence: CASSQRIPLRPIYGYTF.

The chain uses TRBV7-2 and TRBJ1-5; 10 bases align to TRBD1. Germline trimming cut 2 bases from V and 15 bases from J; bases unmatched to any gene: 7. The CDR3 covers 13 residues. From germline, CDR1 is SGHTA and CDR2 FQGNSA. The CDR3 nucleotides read TGTGCCAGCAGCTTAAACCCCGGGACAGGGGTGCATTTT. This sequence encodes CASSLNPGTGVHF.

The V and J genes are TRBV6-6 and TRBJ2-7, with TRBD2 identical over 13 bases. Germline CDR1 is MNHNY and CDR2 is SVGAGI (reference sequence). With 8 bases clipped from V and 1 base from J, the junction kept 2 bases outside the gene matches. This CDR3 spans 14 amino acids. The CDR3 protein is CASGGLAGSYEQYF. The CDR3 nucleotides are TGTGCCAGCGGGGGACTAGCGGGATCCTACGAGCAGTACTTC.

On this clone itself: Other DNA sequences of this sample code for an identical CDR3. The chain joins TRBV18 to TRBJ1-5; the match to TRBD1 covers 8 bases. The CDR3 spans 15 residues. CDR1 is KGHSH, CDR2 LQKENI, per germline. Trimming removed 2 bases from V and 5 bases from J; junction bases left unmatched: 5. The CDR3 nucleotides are TGTGCCAGCTCACCAAGGACAGGGAGGGATCAGCCCCAGCATTTT. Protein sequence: CASSPRTGRDQPQHF.

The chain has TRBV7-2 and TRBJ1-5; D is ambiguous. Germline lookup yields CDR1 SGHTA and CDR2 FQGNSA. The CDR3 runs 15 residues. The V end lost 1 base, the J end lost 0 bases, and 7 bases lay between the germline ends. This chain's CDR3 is CASSLGRVSNQPQHF. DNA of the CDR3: TGTGCCAGCAGCTTAGGGAGGGTTAGCAATCAGCCCCAGCATTTT.

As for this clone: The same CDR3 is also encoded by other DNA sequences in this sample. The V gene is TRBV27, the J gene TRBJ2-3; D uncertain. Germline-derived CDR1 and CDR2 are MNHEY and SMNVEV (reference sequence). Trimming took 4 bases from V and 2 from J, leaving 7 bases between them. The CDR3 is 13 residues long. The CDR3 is CASSYLSTDTQYF. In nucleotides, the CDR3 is TGTGCCAGCAGTTATCTTTCCACAGATACGCAGTATTTT.

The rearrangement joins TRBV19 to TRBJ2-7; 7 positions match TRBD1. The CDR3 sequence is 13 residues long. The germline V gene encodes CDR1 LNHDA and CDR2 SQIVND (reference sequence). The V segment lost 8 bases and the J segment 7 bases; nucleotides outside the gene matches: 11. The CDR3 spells CASSPGQKREQYF. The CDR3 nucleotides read TGTGCCAGTTCCCCGGGACAGAAGCGGGAGCAGTACTTC. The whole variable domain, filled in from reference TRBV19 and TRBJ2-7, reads DGGITQSPKYLFRKEGQNVTLSCEQNLNHDAMYWYRQDPGQGLRLIYYSQIVNDFQKGDIAEGYSVSREKKESFPLTVTSAQKNPTAFYLCASSPGQKREQYFGPGTRLTVT.

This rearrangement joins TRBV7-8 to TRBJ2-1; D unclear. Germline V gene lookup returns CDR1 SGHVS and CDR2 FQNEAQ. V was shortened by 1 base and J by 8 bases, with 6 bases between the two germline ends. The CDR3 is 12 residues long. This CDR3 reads CASSLGPDEQFF. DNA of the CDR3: TGTGCCAGCAGCTTAGGACCCGATGAGCAGTTCTTC. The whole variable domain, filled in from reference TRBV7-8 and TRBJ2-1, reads GAGVSQSPRYKVAKRGQDVALRCDPISGHVSLFWYQQALGQGPEFLTYFQNEAQLDKSGLPSDRFFAERPEGSVSTLKIQRTQQEDSAVYLCASSLGPDEQFFGPGTRLTVL.

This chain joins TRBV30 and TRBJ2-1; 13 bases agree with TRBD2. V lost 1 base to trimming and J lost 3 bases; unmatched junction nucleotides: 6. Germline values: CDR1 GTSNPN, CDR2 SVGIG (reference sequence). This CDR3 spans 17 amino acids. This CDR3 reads CAWSDQGLAGNYNEQFF. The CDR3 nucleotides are TGTGCCTGGAGTGACCAGGGACTAGCGGGAAACTACAATGAGCAGTTCTTC.

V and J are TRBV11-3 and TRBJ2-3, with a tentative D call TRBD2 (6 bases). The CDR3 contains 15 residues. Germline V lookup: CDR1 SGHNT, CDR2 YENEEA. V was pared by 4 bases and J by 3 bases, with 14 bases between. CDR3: CASSSYGRGTDTQYF. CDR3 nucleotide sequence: TGTGCCAGCAGCTCCTACGGACGGGGGACAGATACGCAGTATTTT.

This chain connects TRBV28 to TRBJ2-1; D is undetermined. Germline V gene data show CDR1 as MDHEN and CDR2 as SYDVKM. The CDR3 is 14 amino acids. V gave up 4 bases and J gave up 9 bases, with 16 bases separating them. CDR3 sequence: CASSSLVRLSEQFF. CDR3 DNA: TGTGCCAGCAGTTCATTAGTGCGGCTCAGTGAGCAGTTCTTC.

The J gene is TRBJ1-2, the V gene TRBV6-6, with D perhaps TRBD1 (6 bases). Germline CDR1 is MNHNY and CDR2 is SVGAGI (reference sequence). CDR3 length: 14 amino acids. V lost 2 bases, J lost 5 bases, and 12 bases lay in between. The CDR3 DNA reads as TGTGCCAGCAGTTACGCCGAGGGGGGGTATGGCTACACCTTC. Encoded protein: CASSYAEGGYGYTF.

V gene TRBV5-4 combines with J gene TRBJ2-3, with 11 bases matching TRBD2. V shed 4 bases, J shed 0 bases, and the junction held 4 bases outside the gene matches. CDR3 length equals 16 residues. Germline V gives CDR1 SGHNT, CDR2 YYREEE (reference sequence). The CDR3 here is CASSQRTSGSTDTQYF. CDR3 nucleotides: TGTGCCAGCAGCCAAAGGACTAGCGGGAGCACAGATACGCAGTATTTT.